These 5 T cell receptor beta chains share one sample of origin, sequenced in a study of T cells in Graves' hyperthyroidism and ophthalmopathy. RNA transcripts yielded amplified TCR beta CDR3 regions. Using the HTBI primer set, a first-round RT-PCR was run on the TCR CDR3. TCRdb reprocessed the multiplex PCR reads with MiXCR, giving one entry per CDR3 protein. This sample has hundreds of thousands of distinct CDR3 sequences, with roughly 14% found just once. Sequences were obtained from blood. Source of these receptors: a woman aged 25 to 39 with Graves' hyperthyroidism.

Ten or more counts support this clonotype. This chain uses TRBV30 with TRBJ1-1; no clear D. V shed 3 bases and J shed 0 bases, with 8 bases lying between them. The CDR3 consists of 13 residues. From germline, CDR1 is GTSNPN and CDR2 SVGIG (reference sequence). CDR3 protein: CAWREGMNTEAFF. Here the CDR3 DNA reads TGTGCCTGGAGGGAAGGGATGAACACTGAAGCTTTCTTT.

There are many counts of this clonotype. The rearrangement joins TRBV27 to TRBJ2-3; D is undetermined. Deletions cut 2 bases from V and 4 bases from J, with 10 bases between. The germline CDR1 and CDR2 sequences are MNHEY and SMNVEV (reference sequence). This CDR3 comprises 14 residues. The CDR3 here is CASSLSTSSDTQYF. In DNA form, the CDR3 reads TGTGCCAGCAGTTTAAGTACGTCTTCAGATACGCAGTATTTT.

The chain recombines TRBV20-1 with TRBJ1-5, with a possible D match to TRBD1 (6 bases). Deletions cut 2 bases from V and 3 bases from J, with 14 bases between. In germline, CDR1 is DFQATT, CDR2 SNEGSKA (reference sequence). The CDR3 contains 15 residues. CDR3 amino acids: CSARIGRGINQPQHF. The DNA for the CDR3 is TGCAGTGCTAGAATCGGCAGGGGAATCAATCAGCCCCAGCATTTT.

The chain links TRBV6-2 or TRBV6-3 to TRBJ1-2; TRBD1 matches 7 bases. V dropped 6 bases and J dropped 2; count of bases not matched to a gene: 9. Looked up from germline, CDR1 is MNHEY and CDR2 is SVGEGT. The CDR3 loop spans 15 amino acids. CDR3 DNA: TGTGCCAGCAGCGACAGGGACCGATTAAACTATGGCTACACCTTC. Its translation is CASSDRDRLNYGYTF.

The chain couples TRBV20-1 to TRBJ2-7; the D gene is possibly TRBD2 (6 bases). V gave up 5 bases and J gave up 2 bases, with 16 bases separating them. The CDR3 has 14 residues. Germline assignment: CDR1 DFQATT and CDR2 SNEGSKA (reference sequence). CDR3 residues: CSAQEGILPYEQYF. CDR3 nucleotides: TGCAGTGCTCAGGAGGGAATACTTCCCTACGAGCAGTACTTC.